Below are 19 T cell receptor beta chains sequenced from a single sample in a study of T-cell memory formation after mild COVID-19. TCRdb re-called the 5' RACE reads through MiXCR, storing one row per CDR3 protein. The sample yields around 310,000 distinct CDR3 sequences, 13% to 15% seen once. Input material: PBMCs or a T cell subset sorted from them (not recorded which). These receptors all stem from a man between 18 and 29 years old who had mild COVID-19 (a few samples of this study predate the infection). Cell type and time point are not known.

This clonotype came up a few times. The chain carries TRBV6-1 and TRBJ2-2; no clear D. Trimming removed 6 bases from V and 4 bases from J, with 9 bases in between. Germline values: CDR1 MNHNS, CDR2 SASEGT. This CDR3 is built from 13 residues. CDR3 residues: CASRAFSTGELFF. CDR3 bases: TGTGCCAGCAGAGCATTCAGCACCGGGGAGCTGTTTTTT.

This clonotype came up a few times. The chain has TRBV5-6 and TRBJ1-2, with TRBD1 identical over 7 bases. CDR1 SGHDT and CDR2 YYEEEE come from the germline V gene. V shed 5 bases and J 2 bases; nucleotides not matched to a gene: 9. This CDR3 is 15 amino acids long. CDR3 loop: CASRVRQGQNYGYTF. The CDR3 DNA sequence: TGTGCCAGCAGAGTCAGACAGGGACAGAACTATGGCTACACCTTC.

This clonotype was observed many times. V gene TRBV10-3 combines with J gene TRBJ2-7, with no clear D. Germline-derived CDR1 and CDR2 are ENHRY and SYGVKD. V was trimmed by 1 base and J by 0 bases, leaving 4 bases between them. There are 13 residues in the CDR3. This CDR3 is CAISEFTSYEQYF. CDR3 bases: TGTGCCATCAGTGAGTTCACCTCCTACGAGCAGTACTTC.

The chain uses TRBV5-1 and TRBJ2-7; 10 nucleotides match TRBD1. Germline V gene sequence: CDR1 SGHRS, CDR2 YFSETQ. This CDR3 is built from 13 residues. V lost 4 bases, J lost 12 bases, and 10 bases stayed unmatched. CDR3: CASSPQGQGYGYV. Written as DNA, the CDR3 is TGCGCCAGCAGCCCCCAGGGACAGGGGTACGGGTACGTC.

The rearrangement joins TRBV15 to TRBJ1-1; 10 bases fit TRBD1. CDR3 size: 16 residues. Germline V gene data show CDR1 as LNHNV and CDR2 as YYDKDF (reference sequence). The V segment lost 4 bases and the J segment 1 base; nucleotides outside the gene matches: 6. The CDR3 bases are TGTGCCACCAGCACACAGACAGGGGGCCCGAACACTGAAGCTTTCTTT. Translated, it gives CATSTQTGGPNTEAFF.

The chain uses TRBV7-2 and TRBJ2-5; unclear D gene. V shed 4 bases and J shed 0 bases, with 6 bases lying between them. The germline gives CDR1 SGHTA, CDR2 FQGNSA. This CDR3 is 13 amino acids long. The CDR3 sequence is CASSSQYQETQYF. CDR3 sequence (DNA): TGTGCCAGCAGCTCCCAATACCAAGAGACCCAGTACTTC.

The chain couples TRBV25-1 to TRBJ2-7, with D tentatively TRBD1 (6 bases). Germline loops: CDR1 MGHDK, CDR2 SYGVNS. Trimming took 4 bases from V and 7 from J, leaving 11 bases between them. This CDR3 comprises 12 residues. The CDR3 bases are TGTGCCAGCAGTGCCGCAGGGGTAGAGCAGTACTTC. This gives the protein CASSAAGVEQYF.

This clonotype was seen only a few times. The chain is built from TRBV7-9 and TRBJ2-7; 10 bases match TRBD1. This CDR3 comprises 15 residues. V shed 4 bases and J 6 bases; nucleotides not matched to a gene: 9. The germline V gene has CDR1 SEHNR and CDR2 FQNEAQ (reference sequence). CDR3 in DNA: TGTGCCAGCAGCTCCGGGGGACAGGGGACGGTCGAGCAGTACGTC. It encodes CASSSGGQGTVEQYV.

This clonotype has a handful of counts. Germline and junction disagree at one end, which may indicate a read error. The rearrangement links TRBV4-3 to TRBJ1-6, with 11 bases lining up with TRBD1. From germline, CDR1 is LGHNA and CDR2 YSLEER. The CDR3 consists of 15 residues. The CDR3 nucleotides are TGCGCCAGCAGCCAGGGGACAGGGGGTAATACACCCCTCCACTTT. Translating gives CASSQGTGGNTPLHF.

This clonotype was counted a few times. The rearrangement joins TRBV19 to TRBJ2-2; D might be TRBD2 (5 bases). The CDR3 runs to 17 residues. V lost 4 bases to trimming and J lost 0 bases, with 15 bases between them. Per germline, CDR1 LNHDA and CDR2 SQIVND (reference sequence). The CDR3 region is CASSRGLFPANTGELFF. CDR3 nucleotide sequence: TGTGCCAGTAGTAGAGGACTGTTCCCGGCGAACACCGGGGAGCTGTTTTTT.

A word on this clonotype: Compared with germline, one end of the junction differs, possibly owing to a read error. This chain uses TRBV7-2 with TRBJ2-3; no clear D. This CDR3 contains 17 residues. The V gene's germline CDR1 is SGHTA and CDR2 FQGNSA. In nucleotides, the CDR3 is TGTGCCATCAGCTTTCCTATAGGGCCCCAGGGCACAGATACGCAGTATTTT. Translated, it gives CAISFPIGPQGTDTQYF.

This clonotype has just one count. V is TRBV14 and J is TRBJ2-6, with unresolved D. CDR3 size: 13 residues. Germline CDR1 reads SGHDN; CDR2 reads FVKESK. The CDR3 DNA reads TGTGCGGTCGGTATAGCTGGGGCCAACGTCCTGACTTTC. Encoded protein: CAVGIAGANVLTF.

The V and J genes are TRBV7-9 and TRBJ2-4, with TRBD1 identical over 7 bases. CDR1 and CDR2 (germline): SEHNR, FQNEAQ (reference sequence). With V trimmed by 1 base and J by 0 bases, 6 bases remained unmatched. CDR3 length: 17 residues. The CDR3, as DNA: TGTGCCAGCAGCTTAGGGGACAGAGCCCTAGCCAAAAACATTCAGTACTTC. This translates into CASSLGDRALAKNIQYF.

The chain couples TRBV12-3 or TRBV12-4 to TRBJ2-7; 10 nucleotides line up with TRBD1. The CDR3 has 15 amino acids. J was trimmed by 7 bases and V by 6 bases; bases with no gene match: 12. The CDR3 loop is CASSRQGANLGEQYF. Written as DNA, the CDR3 is TGTGCCAGCAGCCGACAGGGGGCGAATCTGGGGGAGCAGTACTTC.

This chain joins TRBV7-2 and TRBJ1-2; D is unresolved. CDR3 length: 15 amino acids. Trimming left V 1 base short and J 5 bases short, with 14 bases between. Germline V gene sequence: CDR1 SGHTA, CDR2 FQGNSA. This CDR3 reads CASSLVPADWYGYTF. Here the CDR3 DNA reads TGTGCCAGCAGCTTAGTTCCCGCCGACTGGTATGGCTACACCTTC.

This clonotype was counted a few times. The rearrangement uses TRBV6-1 and TRBJ1-5; maybe TRBD1 (5 bases). This CDR3 spans 13 amino acids. Trimming took 4 bases from V and 9 from J, leaving 13 bases between them. The germline gives CDR1 MNHNS, CDR2 SASEGT. CDR3 coding DNA: TGTGCCAGCAGTGGGGGAGGGGTCTGGCCCCAGCATTTT. Its protein product is CASSGGGVWPQHF.

The J gene is TRBJ1-2, the V gene TRBV10-3; 9 nucleotides align to TRBD1. CDR1 and CDR2 from the germline V gene are ENHRY and SYGVKD. This CDR3 has 16 residues. Trimming cost V 0 bases and J 4 bases; bases outside gene matches: 6. The CDR3 bases are TGTGCCATCAGTGAGTCGGGGGACAGGGACGCCTATGGCTACACCTTC. This sequence encodes CAISESGDRDAYGYTF.

This chain uses TRBV7-2 with TRBJ2-5; 8 positions match TRBD2. After removal of 4 bases from V and 4 bases from J, the junction contained 8 bases not matched to a gene. CDR3 length equals 15 residues. The germline V gene encodes CDR1 SGHTA and CDR2 FQGNSA. The CDR3 protein is CASSSAQRGLETQYF. In DNA, the CDR3 is TGTGCCAGCAGCTCCGCGCAGCGGGGGTTAGAGACCCAGTACTTC.

This clonotype was recorded a few times. The rearrangement links TRBV29-1 to TRBJ2-7; 8 bases agree with TRBD1. Germline V gene data show CDR1 as SQVTM and CDR2 as ANQGSEA. CDR3 length: 16 residues. The junction had 12 bases not matched to a gene; V was cut back by 4 bases and J by 1 base. CDR3 amino acids: CSVAGEIGTGSYEQYF. The CDR3 DNA is TGCAGCGTTGCGGGGGAAATTGGGACAGGTTCCTACGAGCAGTACTTC.